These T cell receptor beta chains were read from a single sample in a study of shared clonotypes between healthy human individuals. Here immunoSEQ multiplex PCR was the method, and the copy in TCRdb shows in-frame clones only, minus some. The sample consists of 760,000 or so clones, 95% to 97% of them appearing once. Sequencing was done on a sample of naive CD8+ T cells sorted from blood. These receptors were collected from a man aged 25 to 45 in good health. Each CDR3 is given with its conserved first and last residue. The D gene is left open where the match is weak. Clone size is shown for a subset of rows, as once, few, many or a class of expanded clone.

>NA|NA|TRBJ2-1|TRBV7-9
TGTGCCAGCAGCTTAAACCACAATGAGCAGTTCTTC
CASSLNHNEQFF
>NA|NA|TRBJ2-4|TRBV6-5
TGTGCCACACAATACGGGCACATTCAGTACTTC
CATQYGHIQYF
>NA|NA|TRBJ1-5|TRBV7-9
TGTGCCAGCAGCTTAAGGGGGGATAGCAATCAGCCCCAGCATTTT
CASSLRGDSNQPQHF
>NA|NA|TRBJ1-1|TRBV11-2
TGTGCCAGCAGCTCACCAGACAAGAACACTGAAGCTTTCTTT
CASSSPDKNTEAFF
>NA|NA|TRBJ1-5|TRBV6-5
TGTGCCAGCAGTTACTCGGCGGAAGATCAGCCCCAGCATTTT
CASSYSAEDQPQHF
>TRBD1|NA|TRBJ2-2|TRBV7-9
TGTGCCAGCAGCCCTCGGGACAGCCGAAACGGGGAGCTGTTTTTT
CASSPRDSRNGELFF
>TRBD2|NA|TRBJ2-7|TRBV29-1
TGCAGCGTCCTCGGCGGGAGGGACTCCTACGAGCAGTACTTC
CSVLGGRDSYEQYF
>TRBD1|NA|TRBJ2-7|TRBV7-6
TGTGCCAGCAGCTCCTTGACAGGGAGCTCCTACGAGCAGTACTTC
CASSSLTGSSYEQYF
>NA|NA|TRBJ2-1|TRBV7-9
TGTGCCAGCAGCTACCGGGACACATACGACAATGAGCAGTTCTTC
CASSYRDTYDNEQFF
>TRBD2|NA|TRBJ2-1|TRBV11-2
TGTGCCAGCAGCGTCTCAGCGGGAGGTCTCTATGAGCAGTTCTTC
CASSVSAGGLYEQFF
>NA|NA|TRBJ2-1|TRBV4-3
TGCGCCAGCAGCCAAGACAGGACTTGGCCCTACAATGAGCAGTTCTTC
CASSQDRTWPYNEQFF
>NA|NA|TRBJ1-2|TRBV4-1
TGCGCCAGCAGGGGGCGAGGGGCAGGTCTGGGAGGCTACACCTTC
CASRGRGAGLGGYTF
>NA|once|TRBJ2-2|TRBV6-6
TGTGCCAGCAAAAGCGACCTCGATCGGCCCGGGGAGCTGTTTTTT
CASKSDLDRPGELFF
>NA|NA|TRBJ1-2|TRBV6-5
TGTGCCAGCAGTTACGGTATTGGGCCCTTCGGTGGCTACACCTTC
CASSYGIGPFGGYTF
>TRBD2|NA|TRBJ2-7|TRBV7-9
TGTGCCAGCAGCTTAGCCAGCGGGAGTACGTACGAGCAGTACTTC
CASSLASGSTYEQYF
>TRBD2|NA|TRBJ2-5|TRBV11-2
TGTGCCAGCAGCTTGGGACTAGGGCGAGAGACCCAGTACTTC
CASSLGLGRETQYF
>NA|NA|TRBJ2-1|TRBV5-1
TGCGCCAGCAGCTGGGGACCGCAAAGGGGCAATGAGCAGTTCTTC
CASSWGPQRGNEQFF
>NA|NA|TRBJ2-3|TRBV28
TGTGCCAGCAGTTTATACTATCTTCGGGTTACAGATACGCAGTATTTT
CASSLYYLRVTDTQYF
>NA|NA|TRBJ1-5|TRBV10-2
TGCGCCAGCAGTGATATGTCGGTTCAGCCCCAGCATTTT
CASSDMSVQPQHF
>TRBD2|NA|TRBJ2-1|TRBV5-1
TGCGCCAGCAGCCCGGGACTAGCGGGAGGCAACCACAATGAGCAGTTCTTC
CASSPGLAGGNHNEQFF
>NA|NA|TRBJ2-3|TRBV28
TGTGCCAGCAAACGACAGCCGAAAATTACTAGCACAGATACGCAGTATTTT
CASKRQPKITSTDTQYF
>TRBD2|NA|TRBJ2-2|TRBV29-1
TGCAGCGCTTTAGCGGGAGGGCTCACCGGGGAGCTGTTTTTT
CSALAGGLTGELFF
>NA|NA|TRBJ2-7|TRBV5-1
TGCGCCAGCAGCTTTACAGGGTCCCACTCCTACGAGCAGTACTTC
CASSFTGSHSYEQYF
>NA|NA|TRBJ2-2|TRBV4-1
TGCGCCAGCAGCCAAATCTCGCCCGGGGAGCTGTTTTTT
CASSQISPGELFF
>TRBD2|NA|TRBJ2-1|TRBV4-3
TGCGCCAGCAGCCAAGGACTAGCGGGAGTCAATGAGCAGTTCTTC
CASSQGLAGVNEQFF
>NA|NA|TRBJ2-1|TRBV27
TGTGCCAGCAGTCAGATATCCGGGACAACGGGTCGGGAGGATTCCTACAATGAGCAGTTCTTC
CASSQISGTTGREDSYNEQFF
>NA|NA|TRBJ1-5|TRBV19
TGTGCCAGTAGTATCTTTCCGGGACAACTGAATCAGCCCCAGCATTTT
CASSIFPGQLNQPQHF
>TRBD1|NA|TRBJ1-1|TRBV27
TGTGCCAGCAGACAACAGGGGAGGAACACTGAAGCTTTCTTT
CASRQQGRNTEAFF
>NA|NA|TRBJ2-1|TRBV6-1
TGTGCCAGCAGTGAAGATGGAGGTGAGGGTGAGCAGTTCTTC
CASSEDGGEGEQFF
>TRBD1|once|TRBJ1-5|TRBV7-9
TGTGCCAGCAGCCACGACAGGGGCGGCAATCAGCCCCAGCATTTT
CASSHDRGGNQPQHF
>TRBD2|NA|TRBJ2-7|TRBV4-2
TGTGCCAGCAGCCAAGATCCCGCTAGCGGGACTGGGGAGCAGTACTTC
CASSQDPASGTGEQYF
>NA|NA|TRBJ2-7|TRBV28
TGTGCCAGCAGTTTGGGAGATTCCTACGAGCAGTACTTC
CASSLGDSYEQYF
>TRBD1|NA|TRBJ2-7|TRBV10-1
TGCGCCAGCAGTCCACGGGGACAGGGCCCCCTCGAGCAGTACTTC
CASSPRGQGPLEQYF
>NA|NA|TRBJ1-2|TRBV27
TGTGCCAGCAGTTCGTTTTGGCCCCCGGAGGACTATGGCTACACCTTC
CASSSFWPPEDYGYTF
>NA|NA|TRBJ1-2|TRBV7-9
TGTGCCAGCAGCTTACGGGGCGTTGAGGGGCTCTATGGCTACACCTTC
CASSLRGVEGLYGYTF
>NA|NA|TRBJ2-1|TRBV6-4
TGTGCCAGCAGTGACTCGAATCTCAATGAGCAGTTCTTC
CASSDSNLNEQFF
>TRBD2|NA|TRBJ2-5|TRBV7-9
TGTGCCAGCAGCTCATACCTAGCGGGAGAGGAGAAGGAGACCCAGTACTTC
CASSSYLAGEEKETQYF
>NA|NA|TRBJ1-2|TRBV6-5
TGTGCCAGCAGTTACTCGTTAACGGAAACTAACTATGGCTACACCTTC
CASSYSLTETNYGYTF
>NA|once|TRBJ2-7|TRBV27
TGTGCCAGCAGTTTGTCTGAAGGGGCGACCTACGAGCAGTACTTC
CASSLSEGATYEQYF
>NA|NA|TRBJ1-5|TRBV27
TGTGCCAGCAGTTTGGCGTCGACTAATCAGCCCCAGCATTTT
CASSLASTNQPQHF
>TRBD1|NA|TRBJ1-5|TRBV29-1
TGCAGCCCCGCGTTCCCGGGACAGGGAAGCAATCAGCCCCAGCATTTT
CSPAFPGQGSNQPQHF
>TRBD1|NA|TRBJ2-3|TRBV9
TGTGCCAGCAGCGCTGGGGGACAGGGGGCAGATACGCAGTATTTT
CASSAGGQGADTQYF
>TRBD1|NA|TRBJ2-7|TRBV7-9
TGTGCCAGCAGCTTATTCGACAGGGGGCTTGACGAGCAGTACTTC
CASSLFDRGLDEQYF
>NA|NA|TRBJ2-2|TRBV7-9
TGTGCCAGCAGTTCACCCCCCAGAGTGAACACCGGGGAGCTGTTTTTT
CASSSPPRVNTGELFF
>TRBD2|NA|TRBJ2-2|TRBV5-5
TGTGCCAGCAGCGATTCGACAGACGGACTAGCTGGCCGGGGAGCTGTTTTT
CASSDSTDGLAGRGAVF
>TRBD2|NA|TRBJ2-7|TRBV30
TGTGCCTGGACCCGGACTAGCGGGAAAGGGGAGCAGTACTTC
CAWTRTSGKGEQYF
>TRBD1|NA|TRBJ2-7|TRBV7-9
TGTGCCAGCAGCCTTCATAGGACAGGGGTCGGGAATTACGAGCAGTACTTC
CASSLHRTGVGNYEQYF
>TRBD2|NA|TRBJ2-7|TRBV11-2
TGTGCCAGCAGCCCGGGGACTAGCGGGAGTTACGAGCAGTACTTC
CASSPGTSGSYEQYF
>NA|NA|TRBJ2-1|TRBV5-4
TGTGCCAGCAGCCTTAACAATGAGCAGTTCTTC
CASSLNNEQFF
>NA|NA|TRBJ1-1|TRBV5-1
TGCGCCAGCATGCAGGATGACATGAACACTGAAGCTTTCTTT
CASMQDDMNTEAFF
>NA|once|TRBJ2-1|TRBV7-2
TGTGCCAGCAGCTTCGACGGGACGAGCTCCTACAATGAGCAGTTCTTC
CASSFDGTSSYNEQFF